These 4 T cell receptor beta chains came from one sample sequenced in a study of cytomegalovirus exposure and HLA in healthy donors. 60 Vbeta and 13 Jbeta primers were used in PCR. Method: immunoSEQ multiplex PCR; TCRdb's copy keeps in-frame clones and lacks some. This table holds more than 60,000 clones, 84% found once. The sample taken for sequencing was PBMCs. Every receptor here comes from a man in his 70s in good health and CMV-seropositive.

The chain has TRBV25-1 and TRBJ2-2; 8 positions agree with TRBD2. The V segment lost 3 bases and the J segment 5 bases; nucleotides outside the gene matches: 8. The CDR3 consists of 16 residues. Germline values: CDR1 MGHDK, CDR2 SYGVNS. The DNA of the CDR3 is TGTGCCAGCAGTGACGTAAGCGGGAGTAGGACCGGGGAGCTGTTTTTT. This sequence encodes CASSDVSGSRTGELFF.

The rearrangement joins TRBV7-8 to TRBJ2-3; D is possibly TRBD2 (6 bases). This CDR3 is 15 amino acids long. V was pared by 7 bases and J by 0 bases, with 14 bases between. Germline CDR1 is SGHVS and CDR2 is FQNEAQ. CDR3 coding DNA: TGTGCCAGCACGATGAGCGGGCAAAGCACAGATACGCAGTATTTT. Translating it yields CASTMSGQSTDTQYF.

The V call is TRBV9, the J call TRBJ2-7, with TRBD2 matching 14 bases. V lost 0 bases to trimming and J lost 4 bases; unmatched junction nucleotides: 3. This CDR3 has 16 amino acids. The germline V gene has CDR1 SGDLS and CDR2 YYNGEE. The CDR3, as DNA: TGTGCCAGCAGCGTAGGGGGACTAGCGGGAGTGTACGAGCAGTACTTC. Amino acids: CASSVGGLAGVYEQYF.

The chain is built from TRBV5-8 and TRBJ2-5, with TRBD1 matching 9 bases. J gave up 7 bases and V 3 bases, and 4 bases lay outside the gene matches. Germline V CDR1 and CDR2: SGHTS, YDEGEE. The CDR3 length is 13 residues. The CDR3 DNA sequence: TGTGCCAGCAGCTGGGACAGGGTGGCGACCCAGTACTTC. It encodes CASSWDRVATQYF.